The T cell receptor beta chain described here comes from a study of T cell responses to AZD1222 COVID-19 vaccine. Study outcomes and limitations: Sampled repertoires all dated from after the peak T cell response. Clonal diversity may have been underestimated, and the donors were mostly white British, with more females than males.

For this clone: The antigen is unknown.

Clones were sequenced by immunoSEQ multiplex PCR, and TCRdb holds only the in-frame ones, with some missing. The table lists 90,000 to 110,000 clones, roughly nine tenths of them singletons. From germline, CDR1 is MDHEN and CDR2 SYDVKM. The CDR3 totals 14 residues. The V end lost 7 bases, the J end lost 4 bases, and 13 bases lay between the germline ends. Sequencing used peripheral blood, obtained 28 days after the second AZD1222 dose. This TCR was recovered from an adult who received the AZD1222 COVID-19 vaccine. The rearrangement uses TRBV28 and TRBJ2-2; D might be TRBD2 (6 bases). DNA for the CDR3: TGTGCCAGCAAACTAGCTTCGGTCACCGGGGAGCTGTTTTTT. It codes for CASKLASVTGELFF.